These 21 T cell receptor beta chains share one sample of origin, sequenced in a study of spatial heterogeneity in lung cancer. Time point given: sample taken at primary tumor resection. Extraction of whole RNA from tumor, nontumor lung or frozen PBMC preceded unsorted sequencing. TCRdb reprocessed the 5' RACE reads with MiXCR, giving one entry per CDR3 protein. The sample contains about 38,000 distinct CDR3 sequences, around 5.8% of which appear only once. Specimen: PBMCs, collected at surgery. Every receptor here comes from a male donor with early-stage non-small cell lung cancer.

This clonotype was observed at least ten times. This chain connects TRBV7-9 to TRBJ2-5, with D uncertain. Germline values: CDR1 SEHNR, CDR2 FQNEAQ (reference sequence). Trimming cost V 3 bases and J 2 bases, with 13 bases left between them. This CDR3 region has 15 residues. DNA of the CDR3: TGTGCCAGCAGCTTGCAGTATGGCCTACAAGAGACCCAGTACTTC. Translated, it gives CASSLQYGLQETQYF.

This clonotype was observed many times. V and J are TRBV28 and TRBJ2-7; the D call may be TRBD1 or TRBD2 (5 bases each). Germline CDR1 reads MDHEN; CDR2 reads SYDVKM. The V end lost 5 bases, the J end lost 2 bases, and 10 bases lay between the germline ends. This CDR3 contains 13 residues. Here the CDR3 DNA reads TGTGCCAGCAGTGGGGACGGGACCTACGAGCAGTACTTC. It is translated as CASSGDGTYEQYF.

This clonotype was observed many times. This sequence joins TRBV12-3 or TRBV12-4 and TRBJ1-3; 7 bases line up with TRBD1. The CDR3 contains 14 residues. Germline trimming cut 5 bases from V and 8 bases from J; bases unmatched to any gene: 9. The CDR3 DNA reads TGTGCCAGCAGTATCGGAGGGGGCGCGTACACCATATATTTT. It codes for CASSIGGGAYTIYF.

This clonotype was recorded at least ten times. V is TRBV20-1 and J is TRBJ1-4, with a tentative D call TRBD1 (6 bases). This CDR3 has 15 residues. CDR1 is DFQATT, CDR2 SNEGSKA, per germline (reference sequence). Between the trimmed V and J ends, which lost 3 bases and 6 bases, there was a span of 17 bases. As DNA, the CDR3 is TGCAGTGCTAGGGATAACAGGGTTCCTGATGAAAAACTGTTTTTT. Protein sequence: CSARDNRVPDEKLFF.

In regard to this clonotype: A much more abundant neighbour one base away suggests this may be a read error. The V gene is TRBV9, the J gene TRBJ2-5; TRBD1 is a possible D gene (6 bases). This CDR3 has 14 amino acids. In germline, CDR1 is SGDLS, CDR2 YYNGEE. V gave up 4 bases and J gave up 3 bases, with 13 bases separating them. The CDR3 bases are TGTGCCAGCAGCCCTATTGGACAGAAAGAGACCCAGTACTTC. It yields the protein CASSPIGQKETQYF. Combining the CDR3 with reference TRBV9 and TRBJ2-5 gives the whole variable domain DSGVTQTPKHLITATGQRVTLRCSPRSGDLSVYWYQQSLDQGLQFLIQYYNGEERAKGNILERFSAQQFPDLHSELNLSSLELGDSALYFCASSPIGQKETQYFGPGTRLLVL.

This clonotype was counted a few times. For the CDR3, the DNA is TGTGCCAGTACTAGTTATAGCAATCAGCCCCAGCATTTT. Amino acid sequence: CASTSYSNQPQHF. This chain connects TRBV19 to TRBJ1-5, with D uncertain. Germline V gene data show CDR1 as LNHDA and CDR2 as SQIVND (reference sequence). V lost 7 bases, J lost 0 bases, and 7 bases lay in between. The CDR3 has 13 amino acids. Together with reference TRBV19 and TRBJ1-5, the CDR3 gives the full variable domain: DGGITQSPKYLFRKEGQNVTLSCEQNLNHDAMYWYRQDPGQGLRLIYYSQIVNDFQKGDIAEGYSVSREKKESFPLTVTSAQKNPTAFYLCASTSYSNQPQHFGDGTRLSIL.

This clonotype was found many times. This sequence joins TRBV7-9 and TRBJ1-5, with 11 bases fitting TRBD1. CDR1 and CDR2 (germline): SEHNR, FQNEAQ (reference sequence). This CDR3 comprises 14 residues. V lost 5 bases, J lost 5 bases, and 2 bases stayed unmatched. The CDR3 DNA sequence: TGTGCCAGCAGCCCGGGACAGGGGGATCAGCCCCAGCATTTT. This translates into CASSPGQGDQPQHF.

This clonotype has just a few counts. V and J are TRBV28 and TRBJ2-1, with 8 bases fitting TRBD2. Germline-derived CDR1 and CDR2 are MDHEN and SYDVKM. The CDR3 is made up of 15 amino acids. V shed 3 bases and J 3 bases; nucleotides not matched to a gene: 4. CDR3 in amino acids: CASSFSGAVYNEQFF. The CDR3 coding sequence is TGTGCCAGCAGTTTTAGCGGGGCCGTCTACAATGAGCAGTTCTTC.

The sample holds a few counts of this clonotype. This chain uses TRBV28 with TRBJ2-7, with D maybe TRBD1 (6 bases). Trimming cost V 5 bases and J 0 bases, with 11 bases left between them. This CDR3 has 14 amino acids. Per germline, CDR1 MDHEN and CDR2 SYDVKM. The CDR3: CASSRTGLSYEQYF. The CDR3 DNA reads TGTGCCAGCAGTAGAACAGGGCTCTCCTACGAGCAGTACTTC.

Ten or more counts support this clonotype. The gene calls are TRBV20-1 and TRBJ1-1; possible D gene TRBD1, 6 bases. CDR1 DFQATT and CDR2 SNEGSKA come from the germline V gene (reference sequence). This CDR3 comprises 14 residues. V was pared by 1 base and J by 1 base, with 10 bases between. The chain's CDR3 is CSARAPDRNTEAFF. The CDR3 DNA reads TGCAGTGCTAGAGCCCCGGACAGGAACACTGAAGCTTTCTTT.

This clonotype was seen repeatedly, ten times or more. The chain couples TRBV12-3 or TRBV12-4 to TRBJ2-2; 13 bases align to TRBD2. CDR3 size: 19 residues. V shed 5 bases, J shed 0 bases, and the junction held 9 bases outside the gene matches. CDR3 coding DNA: TGTGCCAGCAGTCCAGCCGGGACTAGCGGGGCCGCGAACACCGGGGAGCTGTTTTTT. Its translation: CASSPAGTSGAANTGELFF.

There are many counts of this clonotype. The chain combines TRBV5-1 with TRBJ1-5; D unclear. With 0 bases removed from V and 6 bases from J, the gap between germline ends came to 7 bases. The CDR3 length is 13 residues. The germline CDR1 and CDR2 sequences are SGHRS and YFSETQ. The DNA for the CDR3 is TGCGCCAGCAGCTTGGGGGAGAGTCAGCCCCAGCATTTT. It codes for CASSLGESQPQHF. The full variable domain, with the rest looked up from reference TRBV5-1 and TRBJ1-5, is KAGVTQTPRYLIKTRGQQVTLSCSPISGHRSVSWYQQTPGQGLQFLFEYFSETQRNKGNFPGRFSGRQFSNSRSEMNVSTLELGDSALYLCASSLGESQPQHFGDGTRLSIL.

This clonotype was observed many times. The genes are TRBV23-1 and TRBJ2-1; perhaps D is TRBD1 or TRBD2 (6 bases each). TRBV23-1 carries the ORF label, with uncertain function. V was pared by 1 base and J by 3 bases, with 16 bases between. The CDR3 is 17 residues long. Here the CDR3 DNA reads TGCGCCAGCAGTCAATACGGGGAGGCAGGGGACTACAATGAGCAGTTCTTC. Residues: CASSQYGEAGDYNEQFF.

V is TRBV20-1 and J is TRBJ2-4; D not resolved. The CDR3 consists of 14 residues. V dropped 5 bases and J dropped 0 bases, with 11 bases sitting between them. CDR1 and CDR2 (germline): DFQATT, SNEGSKA (reference sequence). The CDR3 DNA reads TGCAGTGCTCCGGCGTCCATAGCCAAAAACATTCAGTACTTC. Its protein product is CSAPASIAKNIQYF.

The chain combines TRBV6-2 or TRBV6-3 with TRBJ1-5; 10 nucleotides match TRBD1. In germline, CDR1 is MNHEY, CDR2 SVGEGT. The CDR3 is 16 residues long. V lost 4 bases, J lost 6 bases, and 9 bases stayed unmatched. The CDR3 spells CASSSPTGGVSQPQHF. The DNA for the CDR3 is TGTGCCAGCAGTTCCCCGACAGGGGGCGTGAGTCAGCCCCAGCATTTT.

The chain links TRBV29-1 to TRBJ2-6, with D possibly TRBD2 on 6 matching bases. The V gene's germline CDR1 is SQVTM and CDR2 ANQGSEA. This CDR3 spans 14 amino acids. V was clipped by 4 bases and J by 2 bases, with 9 bases between them. In DNA form, the CDR3 reads TGCAGCGTTGCGGGGAGGACTGGGGCCAACGTCCTGACTTTC. Its protein product is CSVAGRTGANVLTF.

This clonotype was detected only a few times. The chain combines TRBV18 with TRBJ2-7, with D tentatively TRBD1 (6 bases). Germline loops: CDR1 KGHSH, CDR2 LQKENI. There are 15 residues in the CDR3. The ends were cut back, 2 bases at V and 3 bases at J, with 14 bases in the middle. The CDR3 region has the DNA TGTGCCAGCTCACCAGGACAGCAAAGGGACTACGAGCAGTACTTC. It translates to CASSPGQQRDYEQYF.

This clonotype turned up a few times. The J gene is TRBJ2-3, the V gene TRBV29-1; 10 bases align to TRBD2. This CDR3 region has 14 residues. Looked up from germline, CDR1 is SQVTM and CDR2 is ANQGSEA. The trim removed 4 bases at V and 4 bases at J, leaving 5 bases unmatched. CDR3 region: CSVVSGGGSDTQYF. The DNA for the CDR3 is TGCAGCGTTGTAAGCGGGGGGGGCTCAGATACGCAGTATTTT.

The rearrangement uses TRBV6-2 or TRBV6-3 and TRBJ2-7; 11 nucleotides agree with TRBD2. This CDR3 is 17 amino acids long. V was clipped by 2 bases and J by 7 bases; unmatched bases: 13. Germline V gene data show CDR1 as MNHEY and CDR2 as SVGEGT. The CDR3 loop is CASSYGLCSGGALEQYF. In DNA form, the CDR3 reads TGTGCCAGCAGTTACGGCCTCTGTAGCGGGGGGGCTTTAGAGCAGTACTTC.

The chain carries TRBV6-2 or TRBV6-3 and TRBJ2-1, with TRBD2 matching over 9 bases. Trimming cost V 7 bases and J 0 bases; bases outside gene matches: 13. Germline CDR1 is MNHEY and CDR2 is SVGEGT. The CDR3 is 18 amino acids. The CDR3 bases are TGTGCCAGCAACCCGCGGCGGGGGGGCCTGAGCTCCTACAATGAGCAGTTCTTC. Translation: CASNPRRGGLSSYNEQFF.

In this sample, this clonotype turned up a few times. This chain links TRBV2 with TRBJ2-7; D possibly corresponds to TRBD1 (6 bases). CDR1 is SNHLY, CDR2 FYNNEI, per germline. The CDR3 totals 16 residues. V was clipped by 6 bases and J by 0 bases, with 18 bases between them. The CDR3: CASSPTPGAISYEQYF. CDR3 DNA sequence: TGTGCCAGCAGCCCGACTCCAGGGGCGATCTCCTACGAGCAGTACTTC. The full variable domain, its missing parts supplied by reference TRBV2 and TRBJ2-7, is EPEVTQTPSHQVTQMGQEVILRCVPISNHLYFYWYRQILGQKVEFLVSFYNNEISEKSEIFDDQFSVERPDGSNFTLKIRSTKLEDSAMYFCASSPTPGAISYEQYFGPGTRLTVT.